This T cell receptor (beta chain) was captured in a study of blood T cell repertoires in COVID-19 (dated by TCRdb to about 2020). Some background on the complete study: Collaborator samples came from the United States, Italy and Spain and covered acute and convalescent phases of COVID-19. The prospective study material was composed of cDNA or gDNA derived from T cells, B-cell-depleted T cells, or PBMCs. The dataset comprised deeply sampled blood TCRbeta repertoires from subjects exposed to, actively infected with, or recovered from COVID-19. A freely available public database, intended as a resource for researchers studying the immune response to SARS-CoV-2, is where the repertoires were released. Samples came from the ongoing ImmuneRACE study (first 160 participants) plus 1,254 subjects from 6 global collaborators. Nearly every sample came with metadata listing a de-identified subject ID, COVID-19 status, age in years and sex. Where available, HLA class I and class II types were obtained from metadata supplied by the sample provider rather than from assay-based typing. On the study overall, not on this receptor specifically: How much clinical and demographic metadata was included differed by source and by participant, and the metadata was provided uncurated.

Deletion took 4 bases off V and 6 bases off J, with a span of 13 bases between the germline ends. The CDR3 runs 14 residues from the cysteine to the phenylalanine. CDR3 DNA only is kept here, 42 bases in frame from base 1. CDR1 SGHRS and CDR2 YFSETQ were looked up in the germline V gene. Whole blood was collected in K2EDTA tubes by collaborating institutions according to the institutions' own protocols. For TCRbeta analysis, collaborators shipped samples as frozen whole blood, isolated PBMCs, or DNA extracted from either of those sample types. The immunoSEQ Assay, a bias-controlled multiplex PCR, was used to amplify TCRbeta CDR3 regions from genomic DNA. Regarding the original processing steps: The number of nucleated cells in each sample was estimated from the amplification of reference gene primers within the assay. Sequence reads were collapsed and filtered to measure the absolute abundance of every unique TCRbeta CDR3 rearrangement. For each sample, productive Simpson clonality was calculated as the square root of Simpson's diversity index over productive rearrangements. As stored in TCRdb, this immuneACCESS dataset retains in-frame rearrangements with V and J assigned. A fraction of the clones does not appear; measured against another copy, unresolved V genes explain less than half of the discrepancy, and the remainder lacks a known reason. That table supplies the V and J calls and clone size; D and trimming were determined from the DNA. This sample lists around 60,000 clones; around four fifths were detected once. Of the sample, roughly 5.5% is held by the ten largest clones.

In the case of this clone: This receptor's antigen is unknown. No base quality information exists; no much larger clone differs at one position.

This receptor was identified in a man in his 70s with acute or convalescent COVID-19. The sample comprised peripheral blood. Recombination connected TRBV5-1 to TRBJ2-2; TRBD1 is a weak D gene call, 6 bases matching. The DNA sequence is given as TGCGCCAGCAGCCCGAACCCAGGGGCCGGGGAGCTGTTTTTT. This encodes CASSPNPGAGELFF.